This is a list of T cell receptor beta chains from one sample in a study of blood T cells in healthy people across ages. TCRdb analysed the 5' RACE reads with MiXCR anew, one entry per CDR3 protein. In the table there are approximately 810,000 distinct CDR3 sequences, approximately 35% of which are singletons. The sample was blood. The source is a man aged 18 to 35 in good health. Each CDR3 is given with its conserved first and last residue. The D gene is left open where the match is weak. Expanded clones get a size class; other rows say once, few or many, or leave the size out.

clone_size	d_call	j_call	v_call	cdr3_nt	cdr3_aa
NA	TRBD2	TRBJ2-1	TRBV12-3/TRBV12-4	TGTGCCAGCGGGGGGGTGGGTGAGGGGACCCTTTACAATGAGCAGTTCTTC	CASGGVGEGTLYNEQFF
many	NA	TRBJ2-6	TRBV4-1	TGCGCCAGCAGCCATCCTCCGCCTGGGGCCAACGTCCTGACTTTC	CASSHPPPGANVLTF
NA	NA	TRBJ2-3	TRBV6-5	TGTGCCAGCAGAAGATCGACTCGAACAGATACGCAGTATTTT	CASRRSTRTDTQYF
NA	NA	TRBJ1-1	TRBV3-1	TGTGCCAGCAGCCCTACACGGGGCGAAGCTTTCTTT	CASSPTRGEAFF
NA	TRBD1	TRBJ1-2	TRBV18	TGTGCCAGCTCACCACTCCGCTCGACAGGGCCTAACTATGACTACACCTTC	CASSPLRSTGPNYDYTF
few	NA	TRBJ2-2	TRBV30	TGTGCCTGGAGTGTATATACCGGGGAGCTGTTTTTT	CAWSVYTGELFF
NA	NA	TRBJ1-1	TRBV5-1	TGCGCCAGCAGCACCTCGGGACTCAAGAACACTGAAGCTTTCTTT	CASSTSGLKNTEAFF
NA	TRBD1	TRBJ2-3	TRBV5-1	TGCGCCAGCAGCGCCGGGACAGGGGGGTATGCAGATACGCAGTATTTT	CASSAGTGGYADTQYF
few	NA	TRBJ1-5	TRBV20-1	TGCAGTGCTAGAGATCTCGGCAGGGCCCAGCATTTT	CSARDLGRAQHF
NA	NA	TRBJ2-7	TRBV4-2	TGTGCCAGCGGGGCCGGACAGAACAATGAGCAGTACTTC	CASGAGQNNEQYF
NA	NA	TRBJ1-2	TRBV4-3	TGCGCCAGCAGCCAAGATCGGCAGTCTTCCCACTACACCTTC	CASSQDRQSSHYTF
few	NA	TRBJ2-1	TRBV12-3/TRBV12-4	TGTGCCAGCAGTTTAGGCCAGGGGTTAGGTGAGCAGTTCTTC	CASSLGQGLGEQFF
NA	NA	TRBJ2-1	TRBV20-1	TGCAGTGCTAGACGGTCGGTCGCCAACAATGAGCAGTTCTTC	CSARRSVANNEQFF
NA	NA	TRBJ1-5	TRBV4-3	TGCGCCAGCAGCCAAGGGGGGCCAGGCAATCAGCCCCAGCATTTT	CASSQGGPGNQPQHF
few	NA	TRBJ1-4	TRBV7-2	TGTGCCAGCAGCTTAGGAGGGGGTGGTGAAAAACTGTTTTTT	CASSLGGGGEKLFF
NA	NA	TRBJ1-5	TRBV7-9	TGTGCCAGCAGCGGAGGAGGGACCGGGCCCCAGCATTTT	CASSGGGTGPQHF
NA	NA	TRBJ1-1	TRBV5-1	TGCGCCAGCAGCTTAGGGGGACAACGGGACACTGAAGCTTTCTTT	CASSLGGQRDTEAFF